A single sample gave rise to the 15 T cell receptor beta chains below, sequenced in a study of blood T cell repertoires in COVID-19. The table came from immunoSEQ multiplex PCR; TCRdb's copy has only in-frame clones and leaves some out. This table holds 80,000 to 95,000 clones, over 80% found once. Source material: peripheral blood. The source of these receptors is an elderly woman with active or convalescent COVID-19.

The count of this clone is one. The chain employs TRBV5-5 and TRBJ2-2; 8 bases match TRBD1. Germline assignment: CDR1 SGHKS and CDR2 YYEKEE (reference sequence). The CDR3 runs to 15 residues. The junction had 5 bases not matched to a gene; V was cut back by 7 bases and J by 0 bases. In DNA form, the CDR3 reads TGTGCCAGCCGACAGGGGACCCCGAACACCGGGGAGCTGTTTTTT. Its translation: CASRQGTPNTGELFF.

The V and J genes are TRBV5-1 and TRBJ2-1; 9 positions match TRBD2. V was clipped by 4 bases and J by 8 bases; unmatched bases: 7. Germline V CDR1 and CDR2: SGHRS, YFSETQ. The CDR3 totals 14 residues. The CDR3 spells CASSVSGTSYEQFF. CDR3 in DNA: TGCGCCAGCAGCGTCTCCGGGACTAGCTATGAGCAGTTCTTC.

The rearrangement links TRBV6-5 to TRBJ2-2; weak D call: TRBD2 (6 bases). CDR3 length equals 15 residues. Germline values: CDR1 MNHEY, CDR2 SVGAGI. V dropped 2 bases and J dropped 4 bases, with 11 bases sitting between them. The CDR3 DNA reads TGTGCCAGCAGTTACCTAACTAGCCCCACCGGGGAGCTGTTTTTT. Protein product: CASSYLTSPTGELFF.

This clone was counted once. V usage is TRBV29-1 and J usage is TRBJ2-3; 11 bases agree with TRBD2. Germline values: CDR1 SQVTM, CDR2 ANQGSEA. CDR3 length equals 17 residues. V lost 2 bases to trimming and J lost 6 bases; unmatched junction nucleotides: 13. CDR3 coding DNA: TGCAGCGTTGAACGTATAGCGGGAGGGTTAATCGCGGATACGCAGTATTTT. Its protein is CSVERIAGGLIADTQYF.

This sequence joins TRBV27 and TRBJ2-3; a possible D gene is TRBD1 (6 bases). V was clipped by 6 bases and J by 0 bases, with 7 bases between them. The germline V gene has CDR1 MNHEY and CDR2 SMNVEV (reference sequence). There are 13 residues in the CDR3. DNA for the CDR3: TGTGCCAGCAGGAGGGGGAGCACAGATACGCAGTATTTT. Translating gives CASRRGSTDTQYF.

The rearrangement links TRBV18 to TRBJ2-7, with D maybe TRBD1 (5 bases). V lost 5 bases to trimming and J lost 2 bases, with 10 bases between them. Looked up from germline, CDR1 is KGHSH and CDR2 is LQKENI. This CDR3 is built from 13 residues. CDR3 bases: TGTGCCAGCTCATCCACAGGACCCTACGAGCAGTACTTC. It is translated as CASSSTGPYEQYF.

This clone was recorded once. This sequence joins TRBV28 and TRBJ2-2; the D gene is possibly TRBD1 (6 bases). Between the trimmed V and J ends, which lost 3 bases and 6 bases, there was a span of 14 bases. This CDR3 spans 15 amino acids. Germline CDR1 reads MDHEN; CDR2 reads SYDVKM. The CDR3 spells CASSFQGRGPGELFF. The CDR3 DNA sequence: TGTGCCAGCAGTTTCCAGGGCAGGGGTCCCGGGGAGCTGTTTTTT.

The J gene is TRBJ1-2, the V gene TRBV2, with D unresolved. The V and J ends lost 4 bases and 6 bases respectively, with 9 bases between them. This CDR3 comprises 12 residues. CDR1 and CDR2 (germline): SNHLY, FYNNEI. The CDR3 coding sequence is TGTGCCAGCAGTGGGGCGTCGAATGGCTACACCTTC. Its translation: CASSGASNGYTF.

CDR3 region: CASSVDQGAHTEAFF. CDR3 bases: TGTGCCAGCAGCGTAGATCAGGGGGCGCATACTGAAGCTTTCTTT. The chain has TRBV9 and TRBJ1-1; TRBD1 aligns across 8 bases. Looked up from germline, CDR1 is SGDLS and CDR2 is YYNGEE. The V segment lost 0 bases and the J segment 5 bases; nucleotides outside the gene matches: 6. This CDR3 has 15 residues. Using reference TRBV9 and TRBJ1-1 for the parts outside the CDR3, the full variable domain is DSGVTQTPKHLITATGQRVTLRCSPRSGDLSVYWYQQSLDQGLQFLIQYYNGEERAKGNILERFSAQQFPDLHSELNLSSLELGDSALYFCASSVDQGAHTEAFFGQGTRLTVV.

CDR3 protein: CASSDPGAGAGELFF. In DNA form, the CDR3 reads TGTGCCAGCAGTGACCCAGGGGCGGGCGCCGGGGAGCTGTTTTTT. V and J are TRBV2 and TRBJ2-2; a possible D gene is TRBD1 (6 bases). The V end was cut by 3 bases, the J end by 6 bases, with 14 bases between. The CDR3 extends over 15 amino acids. Germline loops: CDR1 SNHLY, CDR2 FYNNEI.

This chain links TRBV7-3 with TRBJ2-3, with 10 bases identical to TRBD1. The germline V gene encodes CDR1 SGHTA and CDR2 FQGTGA. CDR3 size: 14 residues. Trimming took 5 bases from V and 4 from J; bases not matched to a gene: 3. The CDR3 sequence is CASSQDRGSDTQYF. CDR3 sequence (DNA): TGTGCCAGCAGCCAGGACAGGGGGTCAGATACGCAGTATTTT.

The chain recombines TRBV4-3 with TRBJ2-2, with a tentative D call TRBD1 (6 bases). Germline V lookup: CDR1 LGHNA, CDR2 YSLEER. The germline V and J ends were trimmed by 4 bases and 5 bases, with 8 bases remaining between them. The length of the CDR3 is 13 residues. The CDR3 reads CASSRDRTGELFF. CDR3 DNA sequence: TGCGCCAGCAGCCGAGACAGGACCGGGGAGCTGTTTTTT.

This clone was seen more than once but under ten times. The rearrangement links TRBV28 to TRBJ2-2, with 11 nucleotides matching TRBD1. The CDR3 spans 14 residues. V lost 6 bases and J lost 6; bases outside the gene matches: 3. The germline V gene encodes CDR1 MDHEN and CDR2 SYDVKM. The CDR3 DNA reads TGTGCCAGCAGGGGGACAGGGGGATCCGGGGAGCTGTTTTTT. Translation gives CASRGTGGSGELFF.

This chain links TRBV5-1 with TRBJ1-2, with D possibly matching TRBD1 (5 bases). The germline V and J ends were trimmed by 0 bases and 2 bases, with 11 bases remaining between them. Germline CDR1 and CDR2: SGHRS and YFSETQ. The CDR3 covers 15 residues. CDR3 residues: CASSLAGDPNYGYTF. The CDR3 DNA sequence: TGCGCCAGCAGCTTGGCGGGGGATCCGAACTATGGCTACACCTTC.

The rearrangement uses TRBV10-3 and TRBJ2-3, with 12 bases lining up with TRBD1. V trimming: 10 bases; J trimming: 4 bases; junction bases outside the gene matches: 21. The CDR3 totals 19 residues. The germline V gene encodes CDR1 ENHRY and CDR2 SYGVKD. CDR3 nucleotide sequence: TGTGCCACACTAAGGAATTCGCCGGGACAGGGGGCGTCCGCAGATACGCAGTATTTT. It yields the protein CATLRNSPGQGASADTQYF.